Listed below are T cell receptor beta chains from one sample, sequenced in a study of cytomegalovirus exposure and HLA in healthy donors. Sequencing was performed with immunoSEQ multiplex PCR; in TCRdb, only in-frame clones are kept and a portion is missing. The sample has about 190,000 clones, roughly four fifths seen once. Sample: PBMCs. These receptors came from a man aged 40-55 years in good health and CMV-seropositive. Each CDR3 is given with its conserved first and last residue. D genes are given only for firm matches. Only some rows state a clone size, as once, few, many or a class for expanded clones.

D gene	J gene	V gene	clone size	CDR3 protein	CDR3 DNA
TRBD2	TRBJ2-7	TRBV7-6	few	CASRKGTSGPPDADYEQYF	TGTGCCAGCAGGAAGGGGACTAGCGGGCCCCCCGACGCGGACTACGAGCAGTACTTC
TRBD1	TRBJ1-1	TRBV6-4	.	CASSYRGPGTEAFF	TGTGCCAGCAGTTACAGGGGCCCTGGGACTGAAGCTTTCTTT
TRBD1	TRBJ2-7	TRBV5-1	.	CASSSGTGVHEQYF	TGCGCCAGCAGCTCCGGGACAGGGGTCCACGAGCAGTACTTC
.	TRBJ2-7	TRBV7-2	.	CASSTDWGLRDYEQYF	TGTGCCAGCAGTACCGACTGGGGCTTGCGGGACTACGAGCAGTACTTC
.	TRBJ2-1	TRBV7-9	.	CASSFTGSTYNEQFF	TGTGCCAGCAGCTTTACCGGGAGTACCTACAATGAGCAGTTCTTC
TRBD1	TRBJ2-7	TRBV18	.	CASSPGQGARYEQYF	TGTGCCAGCTCACCGGGACAGGGGGCTCGCTACGAGCAGTACTTC
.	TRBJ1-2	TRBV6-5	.	CASGANYGYTF	TGTGCCAGCGGAGCTAACTATGGCTACACCTTC
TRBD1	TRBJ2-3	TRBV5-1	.	CASSSLTGASTDTQYF	TGCGCCAGCAGCTCCCTGACAGGGGCGAGCACAGATACGCAGTATTTT
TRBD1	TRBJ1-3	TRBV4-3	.	CASSRGTGSGNTIYF	TGCGCCAGCAGCCGAGGGACAGGGTCTGGAAACACCATATATTTT
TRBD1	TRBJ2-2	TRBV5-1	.	CASRSGTVVNTGELFF	TGCGCCAGCAGGTCTGGGACAGTAGTGAACACCGGGGAGCTGTTTTTT
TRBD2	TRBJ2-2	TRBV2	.	CASSERLASSGELFF	TGTGCCAGCAGTGAAAGACTAGCGTCGTCCGGGGAGCTGTTTTTT
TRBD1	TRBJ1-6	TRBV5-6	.	CASSSGGQGISPLHF	TGTGCCAGCAGCTCGGGTGGACAGGGGATCTCACCCCTCCACTTT
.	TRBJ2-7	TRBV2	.	CASSTYSYEQYF	TGTGCCAGCAGCACATACTCCTACGAGCAGTACTTC
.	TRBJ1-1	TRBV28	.	CASSSRDLITEAFF	TGTGCCAGCAGTTCCCGGGACTTGATAACTGAAGCTTTCTTT
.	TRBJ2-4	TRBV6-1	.	CASSDGTGEGLAKNIQYF	TGTGCCAGCAGTGACGGGACGGGCGAGGGACTAGCCAAAAACATTCAGTACTTC
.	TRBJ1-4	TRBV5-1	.	CASSLNGGTTNEKLFF	TGCGCCAGCAGCTTGAACGGCGGAACAACTAATGAAAAACTGTTTTTT
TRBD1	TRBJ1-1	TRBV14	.	CASSHPTGAPFF	TGTGCCAGCAGCCACCCTACAGGGGCCCCTTTCTTT
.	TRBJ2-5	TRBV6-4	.	CASEGTQYF	TGTGCCAGTGAGGGGACCCAGTACTTC
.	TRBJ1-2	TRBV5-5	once	CASSLADLNYGYTF	TGTGCCAGCAGCTTGGCAGATCTTAACTATGGCTACACCTTC
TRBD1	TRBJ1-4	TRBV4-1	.	CASHRGSGTNEKLFF	TGCGCCAGCCACAGGGGAAGCGGCACTAATGAAAAACTGTTTTTT
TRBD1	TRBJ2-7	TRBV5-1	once	CASSLAGTGAYEQYF	TGCGCCAGCAGCTTGGCCGGGACAGGGGCCTACGAGCAGTACTTC
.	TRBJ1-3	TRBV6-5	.	CASSYSGRSRNTIYF	TGTGCCAGCAGTTACTCGGGCAGGTCACGGAACACCATATATTTT
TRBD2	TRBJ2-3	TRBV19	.	CASSLAGGPDTQYF	TGTGCCAGTAGTTTAGCGGGGGGCCCAGATACGCAGTATTTT
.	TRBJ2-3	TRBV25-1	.	CASSASGSTDTQYF	TGTGCCAGCAGTGCCAGCGGTAGCACAGATACGCAGTATTTT
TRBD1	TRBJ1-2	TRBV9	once	CASSPGQGNYGYTF	TGTGCCAGCAGCCCCGGACAGGGGAACTATGGCTACACCTTC
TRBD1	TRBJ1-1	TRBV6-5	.	CASSYRDRATEAFF	TGTGCCAGCAGTTATAGAGACAGGGCCACTGAAGCTTTCTTT
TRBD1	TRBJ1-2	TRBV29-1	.	CSVEATGVGDYGYTF	TGCAGCGTTGAAGCCACAGGGGTAGGGGACTATGGCTACACCTTC
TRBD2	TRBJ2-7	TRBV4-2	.	CASSQDPLAGNYEQYF	TGTGCCAGCAGCCAAGATCCCCTAGCGGGGAACTACGAGCAGTACTTC
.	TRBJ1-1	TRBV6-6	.	CASREQGVVVTEAFF	TGTGCCAGCAGAGAACAGGGTGTCGTTGTCACTGAAGCTTTCTTT
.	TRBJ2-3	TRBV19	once	CASAVTPGGTDTQYF	TGTGCCAGTGCCGTTACCCCAGGGGGCACAGATACGCAGTATTTT
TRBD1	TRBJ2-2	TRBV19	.	CAASGTGNTGELFF	TGTGCCGCGTCTGGGACAGGGAACACCGGGGAGCTGTTTTTT
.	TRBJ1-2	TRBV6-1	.	CASSSGIINQGYTF	TGTGCCAGCAGCTCCGGGATTATAAATCAGGGCTACACCTTC
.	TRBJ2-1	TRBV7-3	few	CASSLWGGHNEQFF	TGTGCCAGCAGCTTGTGGGGGGGGCACAATGAGCAGTTCTTC
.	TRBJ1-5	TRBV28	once	CASSSQTGLYQPQHF	TGTGCCAGCAGTTCACAGACAGGCCTGTATCAGCCCCAGCATTTT
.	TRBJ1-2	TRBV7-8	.	CASSLQLGTGITNGYTF	TGTGCCAGCAGCCTACAATTGGGTACAGGGATTACTAATGGCTACACCTTC
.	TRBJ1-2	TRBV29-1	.	CSAKIGGSYGYTF	TGCAGCGCCAAAATCGGCGGCTCCTATGGCTACACCTTC
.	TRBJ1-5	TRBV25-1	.	CASSSGGNQPQHF	TGTGCCAGCAGTTCAGGTGGGAATCAGCCCCAGCATTTT
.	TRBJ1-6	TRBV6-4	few	CASRQGGNSPLHF	TGTGCCAGCAGGCAGGGTGGCAATTCACCCCTCCACTTT
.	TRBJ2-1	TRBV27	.	CASRSLSSYNEQFF	TGTGCCAGCAGAAGCCTGAGCTCCTACAATGAGCAGTTCTTC
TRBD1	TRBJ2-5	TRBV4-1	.	CASSQARQGFPAEETQYF	TGCGCCAGCAGCCAAGCTAGACAGGGGTTCCCCGCGGAAGAGACCCAGTACTTC
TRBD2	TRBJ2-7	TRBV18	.	CASSVAGVDEQYF	TGTGCCAGCTCAGTAGCGGGGGTTGACGAGCAGTACTTC
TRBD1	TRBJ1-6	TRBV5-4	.	CASSLDRANSPLHF	TGTGCCAGCAGCTTAGACAGGGCCAATTCACCCCTCCACTTT
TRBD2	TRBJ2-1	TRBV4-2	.	CASRQVTSALYNEQFF	TGTGCCAGCAGACAAGTCACTAGCGCTCTCTACAATGAGCAGTTCTTC